These 12 T cell receptor beta chains came from one sample sequenced in a study of T cell responses to AZD1222 COVID-19 vaccine. Here immunoSEQ multiplex PCR was the method, and the copy in TCRdb shows in-frame clones only, minus some. The top ten clones hold around a quarter of a sample with 120,000 or so clones, about 89% of them seen once. Sample: peripheral blood, taken on day 0 of AZD1222 vaccination. Receptors originate from an adult in good health.

The genes are TRBV9 and TRBJ1-1; D might be TRBD1 (6 bases). The CDR3 spans 16 residues. Trimming pared 4 bases from V and 0 bases from J, leaving 16 bases between. Germline V CDR1 and CDR2: SGDLS, YYNGEE. CDR3 DNA sequence: TGTGCCAGCAGCCTACGCCCGGGACAAATGAACACTGAAGCTTTCTTT. This sequence encodes CASSLRPGQMNTEAFF.

The chain has TRBV6-5 and TRBJ1-1, with a possible D match to TRBD1 (5 bases). CDR1 and CDR2 (germline): MNHEY, SVGAGI. The CDR3 runs 15 residues. V was trimmed by 0 bases and J by 5 bases, leaving 13 bases between them. CDR3 amino acids: CASSYSQGMDTEAFF. CDR3 nucleotide sequence: TGTGCCAGCAGTTACTCGCAGGGTATGGATACTGAAGCTTTCTTT.

The chain couples TRBV18 to TRBJ1-1; D is ambiguous. The CDR3 is 13 residues long. Germline V gene sequence: CDR1 KGHSH, CDR2 LQKENI. V was clipped by 2 bases and J by 7 bases, with 11 bases between them. The CDR3, as DNA: TGTGCCAGCTCACCAAGTGAAAGTTTTGAAGCTTTCTTT. Amino acid sequence: CASSPSESFEAFF.

The chain employs TRBV7-9 and TRBJ1-2, with D possibly matching TRBD1 (6 bases). Per germline, CDR1 SEHNR and CDR2 FQNEAQ (reference sequence). The CDR3 is 13 residues long. V shed 6 bases and J shed 2 bases, with 10 bases lying between them. The CDR3, as DNA: TGTGCCAGCAGTCGGACAGACAACTATGGCTACACCTTC. Amino acid sequence: CASSRTDNYGYTF.

This clone has a single count. The V gene is TRBV6-5, the J gene TRBJ1-1; 8 bases agree with TRBD1. CDR3 length: 14 residues. V was pared by 6 bases and J by 6 bases, with 9 bases of the junction left unmatched. Looked up from germline, CDR1 is MNHEY and CDR2 is SVGAGI. The CDR3 region is CASSSGQGEPEAFF. In nucleotides, the CDR3 is TGTGCCAGCAGCTCTGGACAGGGCGAGCCTGAAGCTTTCTTT.

In DNA form, the CDR3 reads TGTGCCAGCAGCGTATCCCGGGACAGAACTAACTATGGCTACACCTTC. Amino acid sequence: CASSVSRDRTNYGYTF. The rearrangement joins TRBV11-2 to TRBJ1-2, with 7 nucleotides matching TRBD1. Germline V CDR1 and CDR2: SGHAT, FQNNGV. CDR3 length: 16 residues. Trimming at V came to 5 bases and at J to 0 bases, leaving 9 bases not matched to a gene.

The rearrangement joins TRBV5-4 to TRBJ2-1, with 8 bases aligning to TRBD2. The germline V gene encodes CDR1 SGHNT and CDR2 YYREEE (reference sequence). Unmatched junction bases numbered 12, after V lost 0 bases and J lost 10 bases. This CDR3 contains 16 residues. The CDR3 is CASSLAGTRGLGEQFF. CDR3 nucleotide sequence: TGTGCCAGCAGCTTGGCGGGGACTAGAGGGCTTGGCGAGCAGTTCTTC.

The chain joins TRBV7-2 to TRBJ2-2, with D unresolved. The V end was cut by 1 base, the J end by 0 bases, with 6 bases between. This CDR3 is built from 15 residues. From germline, CDR1 is SGHTA and CDR2 FQGNSA. CDR3 in amino acids: CASSLGLANTGELFF. CDR3 nucleotide sequence: TGTGCCAGCAGCTTAGGACTGGCGAACACCGGGGAGCTGTTTTTT.

The chain joins TRBV18 to TRBJ2-5; D not resolved. The CDR3 has 15 residues. The V gene lost 0 bases and the J gene lost 4 bases, with 12 bases spanning the gap. Germline V CDR1 and CDR2: KGHSH, LQKENI. Written as DNA, the CDR3 is TGTGCCAGCTCACCACCCGGGCAGGCTTTAGAGACCCAGTACTTC. Its protein is CASSPPGQALETQYF.

The chain links TRBV7-9 to TRBJ2-1; D remains ambiguous. The CDR3 totals 13 residues. Per germline, CDR1 SEHNR and CDR2 FQNEAQ (reference sequence). Trimming removed 0 bases at V and 2 bases at J, with 2 bases between. CDR3 residues: CASSLATYNEQFF. CDR3 nucleotide sequence: TGTGCCAGCAGCTTAGCCACCTACAATGAGCAGTTCTTC.

The chain couples TRBV18 to TRBJ2-7; either TRBD1 or TRBD2 may fit D (5 bases each). The CDR3 length is 16 residues. The germline gives CDR1 KGHSH, CDR2 LQKENI. V gave up 0 bases and J gave up 0 bases, with 12 bases separating them. The CDR3 coding sequence is TGTGCCAGCTCACCACCGTGGGGTGGGGGCTCCTACGAGCAGTACTTC. It translates to CASSPPWGGGSYEQYF.

A remark on this clone: Distinct nucleotide sequences in the sample also encode this CDR3. This chain joins TRBV18 and TRBJ2-7; a possible D gene is TRBD1 (6 bases). CDR3 length: 14 amino acids. The germline V gene encodes CDR1 KGHSH and CDR2 LQKENI. V shed 6 bases and J shed 0 bases, with 12 bases lying between them. The CDR3 region is CASSPDRSSYEQYF. DNA of the CDR3: TGTGCCAGCTCGCCCGACAGGAGCTCCTACGAGCAGTACTTC.